This entry concerns a single TCR beta chain. No antigen is known for it. This may arise from a read error, as a much more abundant clone is one base away. The data originate from a study of blood T cells in healthy people across ages. Study conclusions and caveats: Estimates drawn from one million T cells were deemed to understate diversity.

PCR was performed a second time for about 7 to 12 cycles using a sample-barcoded 5' primer and a J-beta primer mix. One entry per CDR3 protein results from TCRdb running MiXCR on the 5' RACE reads. The profile shows 1.5 million to 2 million distinct CDR3 sequences, roughly 27% of them singletons. Sequencing was done on a sample of blood. The clonotype comes from a woman in her twenties or thirties in good health.

The chain's CDR3 is CASTLGLAGGFEQYF. The CDR3 coding sequence is TGTGCCAGCACCTTGGGACTAGCGGGAGGATTCGAGCAGTACTTC. V and J are TRBV27 and TRBJ2-5; 15 bases are a match to TRBD2. The closer fit of TRBJ2-7 to the DNA end suggests the J call may be wrong. Germline-derived CDR1 and CDR2 are MNHEY and SMNVEV (reference sequence). CDR3 length: 15 amino acids.